This passage covers 7 T cell receptor beta chains from one sample sequenced in a study of blood T cell repertoires in COVID-19. Some clones are missing from TCRdb's copy, which holds only in-frame ones; the method was immunoSEQ multiplex PCR. The sample carries a few hundred thousand clones, 85% to 90% recorded once. Specimen: PBMCs or T cells enriched from blood (not recorded which). These receptors were taken from a woman aged 60-75 years in a cohort exposed to, infected with or recovered from COVID-19 (not recorded which).

The V call is TRBV7-2, the J call TRBJ2-3; 7 bases match TRBD1. Germline lookup yields CDR1 SGHTA and CDR2 FQGNSA. J lost 0 bases, V lost 2 bases, and 2 bases had no gene match. This CDR3 comprises 15 residues. The CDR3 protein is CASSLWTGSTDTQYF. In DNA form, the CDR3 reads TGTGCCAGCAGCTTATGGACAGGCAGCACAGATACGCAGTATTTT.

This clone was seen a single time. CDR3: CAWSATGGVHRHSNQPQHF. The CDR3 DNA is TGTGCCTGGAGTGCCACCGGGGGGGTTCACAGGCATAGCAATCAGCCCCAGCATTTT. This rearrangement joins TRBV30 to TRBJ1-5; TRBD1 might be the D (5 bases). Trimming took off 1 base at V and 0 bases at J, with 22 bases between the two ends. The CDR3 contains 19 residues. CDR1 and CDR2 (germline): GTSNPN, SVGIG (reference sequence).

The genes are TRBV28 and TRBJ1-5; the match to TRBD1 covers 8 bases. V was clipped by 7 bases and J by 6 bases; unmatched bases: 11. Per germline, CDR1 MDHEN and CDR2 SYDVKM. The CDR3 sequence is 15 residues long. The CDR3: CASTRTGGRIQPQHF. The CDR3 nucleotides read TGTGCCAGCACCCGAACAGGGGGACGAATTCAGCCCCAGCATTTT.

The chain links TRBV27 to TRBJ1-6, with 9 bases lining up with TRBD1. Germline V lookup: CDR1 MNHEY, CDR2 SMNVEV (reference sequence). Losses at the gene ends were 7 bases for V and 10 bases for J; bases not matched to a gene: 14. The CDR3 is 16 residues long. The CDR3 here is CASTPSSGTGTSPLHF. The CDR3 DNA reads TGTGCCAGCACCCCATCATCCGGGACAGGGACATCACCCCTCCACTTT.

This clone has ten or more counts. The rearrangement joins TRBV2 to TRBJ2-3; 9 bases fit TRBD2. After removal of 1 base from V and 3 bases from J, the junction contained 20 bases not matched to a gene. Germline V CDR1 and CDR2: SNHLY, FYNNEI. The CDR3 has 21 amino acids. Here the CDR3 DNA reads TGTGCCAGCAGTGAAGGGGCTAGCGGGATTGGGGGCTTTGATAGGACAGATACGCAGTATTTT. Translated, it gives CASSEGASGIGGFDRTDTQYF.

This clone has a count of ten or more. J is TRBJ1-4 and V is TRBV28; 12 bases fit TRBD1. The junction had 12 bases not matched to a gene; V was cut back by 6 bases and J by 4 bases. The CDR3 extends over 18 amino acids. Germline CDR1 reads MDHEN; CDR2 reads SYDVKM. The CDR3 region is CASRDRDRGRVFNEKLFF. The CDR3 nucleotides read TGTGCCAGCAGGGATAGGGACAGGGGGCGGGTATTTAATGAAAAACTGTTTTTT.

The V gene is TRBV7-2, the J gene TRBJ1-2, with unresolved D. There are 14 residues in the CDR3. The V gene's germline CDR1 is SGHTA and CDR2 FQGNSA. Trimming cost V 1 base and J 3 bases, with 9 bases left between them. CDR3 sequence: CASSLEVTDYGYTF. In nucleotides, the CDR3 is TGTGCCAGCAGCTTAGAAGTCACTGACTATGGCTACACCTTC.